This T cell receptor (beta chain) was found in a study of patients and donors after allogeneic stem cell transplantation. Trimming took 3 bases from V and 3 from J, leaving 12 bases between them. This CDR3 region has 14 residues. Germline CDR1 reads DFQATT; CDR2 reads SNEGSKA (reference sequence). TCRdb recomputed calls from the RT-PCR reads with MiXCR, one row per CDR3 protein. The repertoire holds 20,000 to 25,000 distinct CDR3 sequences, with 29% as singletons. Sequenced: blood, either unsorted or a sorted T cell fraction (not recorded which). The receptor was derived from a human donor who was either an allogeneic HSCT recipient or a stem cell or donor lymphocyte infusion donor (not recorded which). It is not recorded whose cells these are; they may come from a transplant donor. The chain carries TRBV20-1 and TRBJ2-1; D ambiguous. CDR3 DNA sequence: TGCAGTGCTAGCGGGTCTGACTTCTACAATGAGCAGTTCTTC. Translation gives CSASGSDFYNEQFF.